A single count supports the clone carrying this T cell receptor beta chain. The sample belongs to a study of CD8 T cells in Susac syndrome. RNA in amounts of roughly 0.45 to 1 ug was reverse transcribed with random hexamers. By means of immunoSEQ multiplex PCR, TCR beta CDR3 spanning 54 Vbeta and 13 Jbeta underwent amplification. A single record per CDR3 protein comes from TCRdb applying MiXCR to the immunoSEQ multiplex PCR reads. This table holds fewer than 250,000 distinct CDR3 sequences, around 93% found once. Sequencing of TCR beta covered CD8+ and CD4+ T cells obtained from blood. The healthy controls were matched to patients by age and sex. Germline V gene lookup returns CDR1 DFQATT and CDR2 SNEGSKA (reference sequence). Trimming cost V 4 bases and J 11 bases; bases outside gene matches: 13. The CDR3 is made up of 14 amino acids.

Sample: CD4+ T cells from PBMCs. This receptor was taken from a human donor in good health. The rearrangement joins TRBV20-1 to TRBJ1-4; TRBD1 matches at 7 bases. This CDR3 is CSAKGRGGEEKLFF. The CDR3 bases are TGCAGTGCTAAGGGCAGGGGGGGCGAGGAGAAACTGTTTTTT.